The source of this T cell receptor (beta chain) is a study of cytomegalovirus exposure and HLA in healthy donors. For the study at large: Approximately 190 million T cells yielded roughly 100 million unique TCR beta sequences, as an earlier analysis found. Study-wide results and limits: Looking again later, the authors saw that most CMV-associated TCR beta chains seemed HLA-restricted. Three CMV-associated chains were confirmed in vitro to be specific for CMV antigens.

The PCR used 60 Vbeta and 13 Jbeta primers. Assay used: immunoSEQ multiplex PCR; TCRdb lists only in-frame clones, some missing. The sample lists 200,000 to 250,000 clones, around 80% occurring once. A few counts support this clone. The target antigen is unknown. Though probably carrying unrecorded immune exposures, donors were nominally healthy at sampling. V shed 3 bases and J shed 9 bases, with 9 bases lying between them. Germline V gene data show CDR1 as WNHNN and CDR2 as SYGVQD (reference sequence). The CDR3 totals 13 residues. Sequencing used PBMCs. This TCR was recovered from a boy younger than 10 in good health and CMV-seronegative. The chain carries TRBV10-1 and TRBJ1-6; D unclear. The DNA for the CDR3 is TGCGCCAGCAGTGAATCGGGGTTTTCACCCCTCCACTTT. Amino acid sequence: CASSESGFSPLHF.